The 32 T cell receptor beta chains presented below share a single source sample, sequenced in a study of beta chain features in type 1 diabetes. General study findings and limits: Moderately but significantly shorter TCRB CDR3s were found in Type 1 diabetes patients in all four CD4+ subsets.

No cognate antigen is known for these TCRs. Reverse transcribing all isolated RNA meant expressed TCRB transcripts were sequenced. Clones were read by immunoSEQ multiplex PCR, and TCRdb kept only the in-frame ones, dropping some. Among about 650,000 clones listed, around 11% were seen once. The material sequenced was naive CD4+ T cells from blood. Source of these receptors: a man aged 25 to 40 with type 1 diabetes.

This clone came up a few times. The chain is built from TRBV25-1 and TRBJ2-5; no firm D call. The end of the DNA fits TRBJ2-7 better, so the J call may be wrong. Germline CDR1 and CDR2: MGHDK and SYGVNS. The CDR3 extends over 14 amino acids. CDR3 in DNA: TGTGCCAGCAGTGGCCACGTGTTCTCCTACGAGCAGTACTTC. As protein: CASSGHVFSYEQYF.

The genes are TRBV14 and TRBJ1-2; D gene ambiguous. The CDR3 is 12 amino acids. V gave up 0 bases and J gave up 8 bases, with 7 bases separating them. Per the germline V gene, CDR1 is SGHDN and CDR2 is FVKESK. CDR3 nucleotide sequence: TGTGCCAGCAGCCAAGATTGGCGGGGCTACACCTTC. Amino acids: CASSQDWRGYTF.

The chain carries TRBV11-3 and TRBJ1-2; TRBD1 matches 7 bases. The CDR3 is 15 amino acids. With 0 bases clipped from V and 3 bases from J, the junction kept 4 bases outside the gene matches. Germline CDR1 SGHNT, CDR2 YENEEA. CDR3 protein: CASSLDSGGHYGYTF. CDR3 DNA: TGTGCCAGCAGCTTAGATTCAGGGGGACACTATGGCTACACCTTC.

Turning to this clone: This specimen includes other DNA sequences encoding the same CDR3. V and J are TRBV7-2 and TRBJ1-5; D remains unclear. V dropped 3 bases and J dropped 1 base, with 10 bases sitting between them. CDR3 size: 15 residues. In germline, CDR1 is SGHTA, CDR2 FQGNSA. As DNA, the CDR3 is TGTGCCAGCAGCTTGGCAGGTGGGAGCAATCAGCCCCAGCATTTT. It is translated as CASSLAGGSNQPQHF.

This clone was detected a few times. Other DNA sequences in the same sample also yield this CDR3. The chain uses TRBV18 and TRBJ1-5, with unresolved D. Germline V gives CDR1 KGHSH, CDR2 LQKENI. V gave up 6 bases and J gave up 5 bases, with 11 bases separating them. The CDR3 length is 13 residues. CDR3 sequence reads: CASSPGRDQPQHF. CDR3 nucleotide sequence: TGTGCCAGCTCGCCGGGTAGGGATCAGCCCCAGCATTTT.

The CDR3: CASSTLGSNQPQHF. The CDR3 bases are TGTGCCAGCAGTACGCTAGGGAGCAATCAGCCCCAGCATTTT. The chain employs TRBV6-6 and TRBJ1-5, with D hard to call. Trimming removed 5 bases at V and 1 base at J, with 9 bases between. In germline, CDR1 is MNHNY, CDR2 SVGAGI (reference sequence). This CDR3 is built from 14 residues.

This clone was seen a few times. The chain uses TRBV30 and TRBJ1-4; no definite D call. Germline loops: CDR1 GTSNPN, CDR2 SVGIG (reference sequence). Trimming removed 4 bases at V and 5 bases at J, with 14 bases between. The CDR3 covers 14 residues. The CDR3 loop is CAWTIPPGNEKLFF. The DNA for the CDR3 is TGTGCCTGGACTATCCCCCCAGGCAATGAAAAACTGTTTTTT.

The genes are TRBV5-1 and TRBJ2-7; the D is unclear. The CDR3 totals 12 residues. The V gene lost 0 bases and the J gene lost 3 bases, with 4 bases spanning the gap. Germline values: CDR1 SGHRS, CDR2 YFSETQ. The CDR3 is CASSLVGYEQYF. The DNA of the CDR3 is TGCGCCAGCAGCTTGGTTGGCTACGAGCAGTACTTC.

This chain uses TRBV25-1 with TRBJ2-5; TRBD1 might be the D (6 bases). The CDR3 runs to 15 residues. The germline CDR1 and CDR2 sequences are MGHDK and SYGVNS. V was pared by 3 bases and J by 2 bases, with 13 bases between. The CDR3 reads CASSDRGALQETQYF. The CDR3, as DNA: TGTGCCAGCAGTGACAGGGGAGCCTTGCAAGAGACCCAGTACTTC.

The chain recombines TRBV7-6 with TRBJ1-2, with 8 bases aligning to TRBD1. The ends lost 5 bases at V and 6 bases at J; junction bases unmatched: 11. CDR3 length equals 15 residues. Germline V gene lookup returns CDR1 SGHVS and CDR2 FNYEAQ. CDR3: CASSPQGARVNGYTF. DNA for the CDR3: TGTGCCAGCAGCCCCCAGGGGGCGAGAGTAAATGGCTACACCTTC.

This clone was recorded a few times. The J gene is TRBJ2-6, the V gene TRBV2, with 7 positions matching TRBD1. With 9 bases clipped from V and 1 base from J, the junction kept 12 bases outside the gene matches. This CDR3 comprises 17 residues. Germline CDR1 and CDR2: SNHLY and FYNNEI. CDR3 in amino acids: CARSTGAISSGANVLTF. In nucleotides, the CDR3 is TGTGCCAGGAGTACAGGGGCGATTTCATCTGGGGCCAACGTCCTGACTTTC.

The chain couples TRBV18 to TRBJ2-2; 8 bases are shared with TRBD1. V was pared by 9 bases and J by 3 bases, with 6 bases of the junction left unmatched. The CDR3 is 14 residues long. Germline-derived CDR1 and CDR2 are KGHSH and LQKENI. The CDR3 is CASLTGADTGELFF. The CDR3 nucleotides read TGTGCCAGTCTGACAGGGGCAGACACCGGGGAGCTGTTTTTT.

The chain uses TRBV30 and TRBJ2-3; weak D call: TRBD2 (6 bases). The CDR3 extends over 17 amino acids. Trimming pared 0 bases from V and 2 bases from J, leaving 18 bases between. The germline CDR1 and CDR2 sequences are GTSNPN and SVGIG (reference sequence). The CDR3 is CAWSVFLWGDHTDTQYF. The CDR3 nucleotides read TGTGCCTGGAGTGTTTTCCTCTGGGGGGACCACACAGATACGCAGTATTTT.

The gene calls are TRBV7-2 and TRBJ2-5, with D perhaps matching TRBD1 (6 bases). Trimming left V 1 base short and J 5 bases short, with 26 bases between. CDR3 length equals 19 residues. The V gene's germline CDR1 is SGHTA and CDR2 FQGNSA. The DNA for the CDR3 is TGTGCCAGCAGCTTAGAGGTAGTCGGCAGGGGAAGCTTCAGGGAGACCCAGTACTTC. Residues: CASSLEVVGRGSFRETQYF.

This clone occurred a few times. The chain recombines TRBV4-2 with TRBJ2-1; 9 bases align to TRBD2. The CDR3 is made up of 15 amino acids. Germline assignment: CDR1 LGHNA and CDR2 YNFKEQ. Trimming removed 5 bases from V and 4 bases from J; junction bases left unmatched: 6. The CDR3 sequence is CASSFSGGLYNEQFF. The CDR3 region has the DNA TGTGCCAGCAGCTTCAGCGGGGGGCTTTACAATGAGCAGTTCTTC.

This clone was counted only a few times. This chain connects TRBV10-3 to TRBJ2-1; TRBD1 agrees at 7 bases. CDR1 and CDR2 from the germline V gene are ENHRY and SYGVKD. The J segment lost 8 bases and the V segment lost 2 bases, leaving 9 bases of the junction unmatched. This CDR3 has 15 amino acids. The CDR3 bases are TGTGCCATCAGTGAGCCGGGACAGCGCCCCGATGAGCAGTTCTTC. Translation gives CAISEPGQRPDEQFF.

This clone has a handful of counts. The genes are TRBV27 and TRBJ1-1; weak D call: TRBD1 (5 bases). In germline, CDR1 is MNHEY, CDR2 SMNVEV (reference sequence). The germline V and J ends were trimmed by 6 bases and 1 base, with 12 bases remaining between them. This CDR3 is built from 14 residues. The CDR3 DNA follows: TGTGCCAGCAGAGGGGCGGAAGAGAACACTGAAGCTTTCTTT. Its translation: CASRGAEENTEAFF.

V usage is TRBV5-1 and J usage is TRBJ2-3, with 7 bases aligning to TRBD2. V lost 2 bases, J lost 2 bases, and 2 bases stayed unmatched. The CDR3 is 14 residues long. The germline CDR1 and CDR2 sequences are SGHRS and YFSETQ. Written as DNA, the CDR3 is TGCGCCAGCAGCTTACGGGGGGACACAGATACGCAGTATTTT. This codes for CASSLRGDTDTQYF.

This clone was seen a few times. The chain combines TRBV4-1 with TRBJ2-5, with 8 positions matching TRBD2. This CDR3 has 16 residues. V shed 1 base and J 6 bases; nucleotides not matched to a gene: 10. Germline V gives CDR1 MGHRA, CDR2 YSYEKL. The CDR3 region is CASSQVTSVAVKTQYF. CDR3 bases: TGCGCCAGCAGCCAAGTGACTAGCGTGGCGGTGAAGACCCAGTACTTC.

The chain carries TRBV27 and TRBJ2-1; D call uncertain. The CDR3 extends over 14 amino acids. Trimming pared 2 bases from V and 10 bases from J, leaving 15 bases between. Germline values: CDR1 MNHEY, CDR2 SMNVEV (reference sequence). The DNA for the CDR3 is TGTGCCAGCAGTTTACGGCCAACTGTTGACGAGCAGTTCTTC. This codes for CASSLRPTVDEQFF.

This clone was picked up a small number of times. The J gene is TRBJ2-5, the V gene TRBV28; the D is unclear. V was pared by 1 base and J by 2 bases, with 14 bases between. There are 16 residues in the CDR3. Looked up from germline, CDR1 is MDHEN and CDR2 is SYDVKM. CDR3 protein: CASSLSYHPGQETQYF. The CDR3 DNA sequence: TGTGCCAGCAGTTTATCCTACCATCCAGGTCAAGAGACCCAGTACTTC.

The chain is built from TRBV30 and TRBJ2-7; D is unresolved. Germline CDR1 GTSNPN, CDR2 SVGIG (reference sequence). The CDR3 is 14 residues long. Deletions cut 0 bases from V and 2 bases from J, with 11 bases between. Here the CDR3 DNA reads TGTGCCTGGAGTGTGAAGGGCCCTACCTACGAGCAGTACTTC. Translating gives CAWSVKGPTYEQYF.

This clone has more than one count but fewer than ten. The chain carries TRBV7-9 and TRBJ2-7; 10 nucleotides agree with TRBD1. The length of the CDR3 is 16 residues. The germline V gene encodes CDR1 SEHNR and CDR2 FQNEAQ (reference sequence). V was clipped by 7 bases and J by 4 bases; unmatched bases: 13. In nucleotides, the CDR3 is TGTGCCAGCATCGACACCGGGACAGGGGTTGAATACGAGCAGTACTTC. This encodes CASIDTGTGVEYEQYF.

The rearrangement joins TRBV10-3 to TRBJ1-1, with 12 bases aligning to TRBD1. Losses at the gene ends were 7 bases for V and 4 bases for J; bases not matched to a gene: 4. The CDR3 runs to 14 residues. The germline V gene has CDR1 ENHRY and CDR2 SYGVKD. The CDR3 DNA follows: TGTGCCATCACCCTGGGACAGGGGGCCACTGAAGCTTTCTTT. Translating it yields CAITLGQGATEAFF.

The rearrangement joins TRBV14 to TRBJ1-4; D gene ambiguous. CDR3 length: 12 amino acids. Germline CDR1 reads SGHDN; CDR2 reads FVKESK. V lost 2 bases to trimming and J lost 6 bases, with 4 bases between them. CDR3 residues: CASSQNDEKLFF. The CDR3 DNA reads as TGTGCCAGCAGCCAAAACGATGAAAAACTGTTTTTT. Full variable domain (outside the CDR3, taken from reference TRBV14 and TRBJ1-4): EAGVTQFPSHSVIEKGQTVTLRCDPISGHDNLYWYRRVMGKEIKFLLHFVKESKQDESGMPNNRFLAERTGGTYSTLKVQPAELEDSGVYFCASSQNDEKLFFGSGTQLSVL.

J is TRBJ2-5 and V is TRBV6-1; D may be TRBD1 (6 bases). Germline V gene data show CDR1 as MNHNS and CDR2 as SASEGT. CDR3 length equals 14 residues. Trimming left V 6 bases short and J 4 bases short, with 15 bases between. The CDR3: CASSRTDFGETQYF. The CDR3 region has the DNA TGTGCCAGCAGCCGGACAGACTTTGGAGAGACCCAGTACTTC.

The chain carries TRBV5-1 and TRBJ2-7; 7 nucleotides line up with TRBD1. The V and J ends lost 5 bases and 3 bases, in that order; junction bases with no gene match: 8. In germline, CDR1 is SGHRS, CDR2 YFSETQ. The length of the CDR3 is 14 residues. Written as DNA, the CDR3 is TGCGCCAGCAGGGATGAGGGACAGTACTACGAGCAGTACTTC. Translation gives CASRDEGQYYEQYF.

The genes are TRBV27 and TRBJ2-3, with 15 bases matching TRBD2. Trimming cost V 6 bases and J 1 base; bases outside gene matches: 8. The CDR3 consists of 18 residues. Germline CDR1 is MNHEY and CDR2 is SMNVEV (reference sequence). CDR3 nucleotides: TGTGCCAGCAGGAGCGGACTAGCGGGGGGGCCGGGCACAGATACGCAGTATTTT. Its translation: CASRSGLAGGPGTDTQYF.

This clone was detected only a few times. V is TRBV2 and J is TRBJ1-5, with 7 bases that match TRBD1. The CDR3 has 15 residues. The V gene end was trimmed by 6 bases and the J gene end by 3 bases; junction bases not matched to a gene: 8. Germline assignment: CDR1 SNHLY and CDR2 FYNNEI. CDR3 region: CASSLITGANQPQHF. CDR3 DNA sequence: TGTGCCAGCAGCCTCATTACAGGGGCCAATCAGCCCCAGCATTTT. Together with reference TRBV2 and TRBJ1-5, the CDR3 gives the full variable domain: EPEVTQTPSHQVTQMGQEVILRCVPISNHLYFYWYRQILGQKVEFLVSFYNNEISEKSEIFDDQFSVERPDGSNFTLKIRSTKLEDSAMYFCASSLITGANQPQHFGDGTRLSIL.

The V and J genes are TRBV7-2 and TRBJ1-1; possibly TRBD1 for D (5 bases). With 3 bases removed from V and 1 base from J, the gap between germline ends came to 15 bases. CDR3 size: 16 residues. The germline V gene encodes CDR1 SGHTA and CDR2 FQGNSA. CDR3 loop: CASSFALGHQNTEAFF. The CDR3 region has the DNA TGTGCCAGCAGCTTTGCCTTAGGACATCAGAACACTGAAGCTTTCTTT.

This clone was observed a few times. V and J are TRBV29-1 and TRBJ2-1, with D perhaps matching TRBD2 (5 bases). CDR3 length: 14 residues. Trimming pared 4 bases from V and 0 bases from J, leaving 10 bases between. Germline CDR1 and CDR2: SQVTM and ANQGSEA. In DNA, the CDR3 is TGCAGCGTTGGGGCCGACTACTCCTACAATGAGCAGTTCTTC. Protein sequence: CSVGADYSYNEQFF.

This clone was found a few times. V is TRBV29-1 and J is TRBJ2-5, with D perhaps TRBD2 (6 bases). CDR3 length: 15 amino acids. CDR1 and CDR2 (germline): SQVTM, ANQGSEA. Trimming cost V 4 bases and J 5 bases, with 20 bases left between them. CDR3 DNA: TGCAGCGTTGGGAAGCTAGCGAGGCTCTTCGAGACCCAGTACTTC. Its translation is CSVGKLARLFETQYF.